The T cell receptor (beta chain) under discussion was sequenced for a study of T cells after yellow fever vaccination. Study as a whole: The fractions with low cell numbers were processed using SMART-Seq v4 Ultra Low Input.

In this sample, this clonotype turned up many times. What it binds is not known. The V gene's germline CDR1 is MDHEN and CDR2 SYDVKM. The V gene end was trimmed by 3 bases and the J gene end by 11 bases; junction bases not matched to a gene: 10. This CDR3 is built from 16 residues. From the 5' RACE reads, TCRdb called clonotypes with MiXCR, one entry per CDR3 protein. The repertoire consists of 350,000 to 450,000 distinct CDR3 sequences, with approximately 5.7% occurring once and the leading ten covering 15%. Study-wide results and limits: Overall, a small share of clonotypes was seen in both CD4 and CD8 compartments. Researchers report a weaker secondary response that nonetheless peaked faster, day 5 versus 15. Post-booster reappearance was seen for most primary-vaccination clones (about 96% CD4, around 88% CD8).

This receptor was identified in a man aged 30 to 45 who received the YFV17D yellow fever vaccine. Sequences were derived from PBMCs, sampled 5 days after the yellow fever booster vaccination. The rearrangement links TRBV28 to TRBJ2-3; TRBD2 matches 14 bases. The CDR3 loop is CASSFKKGLAGVGQYF. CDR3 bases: TGTGCCAGCAGTTTTAAGAAGGGACTAGCGGGAGTCGGGCAGTATTTT.